These 13 T cell receptor beta chains were all obtained from the same sample, sequenced in a study of blood T cell repertoires in COVID-19 (TCRdb year 2020). Libraries were constructed by the immunoSEQ multiplex PCR assay. The clones in this table, taken by TCRdb from immuneACCESS, are in-frame only. Not every clone is retained; where verified, under half of the shortfall comes from an unresolved V gene, and the cause of the rest is unknown. This sample holds under 350,000 clones; almost 85% were observed only once. The ten largest clones capture approximately 7.9% of the sample. The sequencing sample was made of peripheral blood. The receptors derive from a human donor in a cohort sampled during active COVID-19.

V gene TRBV19 combines with J gene TRBJ1-4; TRBD1 matches 8 bases. Per the germline V gene, CDR1 is LNHDA and CDR2 is SQIVND (reference sequence). The CDR3 runs 14 residues. V lost 7 bases and J lost 7; bases outside the gene matches: 8. CDR3 DNA sequence: TGTGCCAGTAATCCCGGGACAGGAGTTGAAAAACTGTTTTTT. Translation: CASNPGTGVEKLFF.

V is TRBV30 and J is TRBJ1-1, with D perhaps matching TRBD1 (6 bases). Trimming removed 4 bases at V and 10 bases at J, with 16 bases between. The CDR3 consists of 12 residues. Germline CDR1 GTSNPN, CDR2 SVGIG (reference sequence). The CDR3 is CAWIPRTDTAFF. In DNA form, the CDR3 reads TGTGCCTGGATCCCACGGACAGACACAGCTTTCTTT.

The chain links TRBV5-1 to TRBJ1-2; D is undetermined. Germline CDR1 reads SGHRS; CDR2 reads YFSETQ. The CDR3 contains 16 residues. V lost 4 bases and J lost 6, with 22 bases in between. CDR3 nucleotide sequence: TGCGCCAGCAGCCCGCGGACGGTACACGCGGGGAATGGCTACACCTTC. Translated: CASSPRTVHAGNGYTF.

This clone appeared a single time. The chain is built from TRBV30 and TRBJ2-7; 7 bases agree with TRBD2. CDR1 is GTSNPN, CDR2 SVGIG, per germline (reference sequence). J lost 6 bases, V lost 1 base, and 6 bases had no gene match. This CDR3 spans 13 amino acids. The CDR3 loop is CAWSANSGREQYF. The CDR3 DNA follows: TGTGCCTGGAGTGCCAATAGCGGGCGCGAGCAGTACTTC.

The V gene is TRBV5-6, the J gene TRBJ2-4; 7 bases line up with TRBD1. V lost 4 bases to trimming and J lost 0 bases; unmatched junction nucleotides: 4. The V gene's germline CDR1 is SGHDT and CDR2 YYEEEE. The CDR3 has 15 residues. CDR3 residues: CASSEGQLAKNIQYF. CDR3 coding DNA: TGTGCCAGCAGCGAGGGACAGCTAGCCAAAAACATTCAGTACTTC. The whole variable domain, filled in from reference TRBV5-6 and TRBJ2-4, reads DAGVTQSPTHLIKTRGQQVTLRCSPKSGHDTVSWYQQALGQGPQFIFQYYEEEERQRGNFPDRFSGHQFPNYSSELNVNALLLGDSALYLCASSEGQLAKNIQYFGAGTRLSVL.

The V gene is TRBV6-5, the J gene TRBJ1-3, with TRBD1 matching over 9 bases. Germline V gives CDR1 MNHEY, CDR2 SVGAGI. Trimming at V came to 6 bases and at J to 4 bases, leaving 7 bases not matched to a gene. This CDR3 region has 15 residues. This CDR3 is CASSPGTGSGNTIYF. CDR3 bases: TGTGCCAGCAGCCCCGGGACAGGGTCAGGAAACACCATATATTTT.

This clone was recorded only once. The V and J genes are TRBV5-8 and TRBJ1-2; TRBD1 is a possible D gene (6 bases). Germline V lookup: CDR1 SGHTS, CDR2 YDEGEE. Trimming left V 4 bases short and J 4 bases short, with 20 bases between. The CDR3 extends over 16 amino acids. CDR3 sequence: CASSDRKLRELYGYTF. CDR3 nucleotides: TGTGCCAGCAGCGACAGGAAACTTAGGGAACTCTATGGCTACACCTTC.

The rearrangement joins TRBV6-4 to TRBJ1-2; 10 bases line up with TRBD1. This CDR3 comprises 13 residues. Looked up from germline, CDR1 is MRHNA and CDR2 is SNTAGT. J lost 7 bases, V lost 6 bases, and 5 bases had no gene match. The CDR3 DNA follows: TGTGCCAGCAGCCAGGACAGGGGGTTTGGCTACACCTTC. Amino acid sequence: CASSQDRGFGYTF.

This clone is a singleton in its sample. Within the sample, other DNA sequences also encode this same CDR3. V gene TRBV6-5 combines with J gene TRBJ2-7; 9 bases agree with TRBD1. With 4 bases clipped from V and 5 bases from J, the junction kept 9 bases outside the gene matches. This CDR3 is 15 amino acids long. The germline CDR1 and CDR2 sequences are MNHEY and SVGAGI. DNA of the CDR3: TGTGCCAGCAGTTCACCGGGACAGGGTCTTGACGAGCAGTACTTC. This translates into CASSSPGQGLDEQYF.

This clone was observed a single time. V and J are TRBV30 and TRBJ1-1, with a weak D call TRBD1 (6 bases). CDR1 and CDR2 (germline): GTSNPN, SVGIG (reference sequence). The CDR3 runs to 15 residues. V gave up 0 bases and J gave up 5 bases, with 16 bases separating them. The CDR3 reads CAWSVLETGQTEAFF. In DNA form, the CDR3 reads TGTGCCTGGAGTGTACTGGAGACAGGCCAGACTGAAGCTTTCTTT.

Worth noting for this clone: Other DNA sequences of this sample code for an identical CDR3. The gene calls are TRBV3-1 (or the pseudogene TRBV3-2) and TRBJ1-6; D gene unclear. V lost 0 bases, J lost 9 bases, and 9 bases lay in between. The germline V gene encodes CDR1 LGHDT and CDR2 YNNKEL (reference sequence). The CDR3 contains 14 residues. In nucleotides, the CDR3 is TGTGCCAGCAGCCAAGATATCCGGGGTTCACCCCTCCACTTT. Translation: CASSQDIRGSPLHF.

This sequence joins TRBV5-3 and TRBJ1-2; D unclear. TRBV5-3 is recorded as an ORF, its role being uncertain. The V end was cut by 2 bases, the J end by 4 bases, with 9 bases between. The length of the CDR3 is 13 residues. The CDR3 region has the DNA TGTGCCAGAAGCTTCGGGAGGAGCTATGGCTACACCTTC. Translated, it gives CARSFGRSYGYTF.

The CDR3 spells CASSPSGGLNTEAFF. The CDR3 DNA is TGTGCCAGCAGCCCCTCAGGGGGCCTGAACACTGAAGCTTTCTTT. The chain is built from TRBV9 and TRBJ1-1; 8 bases map to TRBD1. This CDR3 has 15 residues. The J segment lost 0 bases and the V segment lost 4 bases, leaving 5 bases of the junction unmatched. Germline V CDR1 and CDR2: SGDLS, YYNGEE.